Each of the 4 T cell receptor beta chains below was sequenced from the same sample in a study of shared clonotypes between healthy human individuals. Clones were read by immunoSEQ multiplex PCR, and TCRdb kept only the in-frame ones, dropping some. Here the sample spans about 380,000 clones, around 96% being singletons. The sample comprised memory CD8+ T cells sorted from blood. Subset defined: CD45RO+ cells pooled with CCR7-negative TemRA cells. These receptors came from a man aged 25-45 years in good health.

This clone has just one count. V usage is TRBV6-5 and J usage is TRBJ1-1, with 7 nucleotides matching TRBD1. The CDR3 loop spans 15 amino acids. With V trimmed by 5 bases and J by 2 bases, 8 bases remained unmatched. Germline-derived CDR1 and CDR2 are MNHEY and SVGAGI. This chain's CDR3 is CASSLASGGNTEAFF. DNA for the CDR3: TGTGCCAGCAGTCTAGCCTCAGGGGGAAACACTGAAGCTTTCTTT.

This clone has just one count. The gene calls are TRBV29-1 and TRBJ2-3; 9 positions match TRBD1. CDR3 size: 13 residues. V lost 7 bases, J lost 3 bases, and 5 bases stayed unmatched. Germline loops: CDR1 SQVTM, CDR2 ANQGSEA. CDR3 region: CSAQTGGTDTQYF. CDR3 nucleotides: TGCAGCGCTCAGACAGGGGGGACAGATACGCAGTATTTT.

This chain joins TRBV19 and TRBJ2-4; D is perhaps TRBD1 or TRBD2 (5 bases each). Germline CDR1 and CDR2: LNHDA and SQIVND (reference sequence). CDR3 length equals 15 residues. V dropped 5 bases and J dropped 2 bases, with 13 bases sitting between them. In DNA form, the CDR3 reads TGTGCCAGTAGTGTCGTCTGGGGGTCCAAAAACATTCAGTACTTC. Translation gives CASSVVWGSKNIQYF.

J is TRBJ2-3 and V is TRBV6-6; a possible D gene is TRBD2 (6 bases). Per the germline V gene, CDR1 is MNHNY and CDR2 is SVGAGI (reference sequence). The CDR3 extends over 15 amino acids. The ends were cut back, 2 bases at V and 4 bases at J, with 13 bases in the middle. As DNA, the CDR3 is TGTGCCAGCAGTTACCCGGGAGTTGGCCCAGATACGCAGTATTTT. Protein product: CASSYPGVGPDTQYF.